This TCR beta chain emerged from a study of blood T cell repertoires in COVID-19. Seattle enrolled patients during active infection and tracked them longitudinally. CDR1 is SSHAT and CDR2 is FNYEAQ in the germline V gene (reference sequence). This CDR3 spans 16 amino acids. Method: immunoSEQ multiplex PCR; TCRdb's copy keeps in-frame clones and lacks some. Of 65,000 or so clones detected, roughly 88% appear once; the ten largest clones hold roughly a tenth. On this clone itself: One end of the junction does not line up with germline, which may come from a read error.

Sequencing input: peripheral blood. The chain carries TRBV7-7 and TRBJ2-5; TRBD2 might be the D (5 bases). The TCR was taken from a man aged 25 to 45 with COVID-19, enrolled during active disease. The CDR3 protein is CASSPSSQAEGETQYF. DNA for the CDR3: TGTGCTAGCAGCCCCTCTTCGCAAGCCGAGGGAGAGACCCAGTACTTC.